This T cell receptor beta chain was captured in a study of blood T cell repertoires in COVID-19. Study-wide background: The United States, Italy and Spain were the sources of the acute and convalescent COVID-19 samples. The cDNA or gDNA used as material had been derived from T cells, B-cell-depleted T cells, or PBMCs.

This CDR3 comprises 17 residues. The J segment lost 0 bases and the V segment lost 0 bases, leaving 5 bases of the junction unmatched. This clone has more than one count but fewer than ten. Study processing details: Reference gene primer amplification gave estimated nucleated cell counts. Produced via immunoSEQ multiplex PCR; TCRdb's table is partial and in-frame only. V, J and clone size are taken as reported in that table, and D and trimming were inferred from the DNA itself. The sample yields tens of thousands of clones, roughly 80% seen once. Seattle-derived patients entered the study during active infection and were followed longitudinally.

The source is a man in his thirties or forties with COVID-19, enrolled during active disease. Material: peripheral blood. This rearrangement joins TRBV23-1 to TRBJ1-5, with 7 bases matching TRBD1. TRBV23-1 is an ORF, and what it does is uncertain. CDR3: CASSQSGQKPSNQPQHF. CDR3 coding DNA: TGCGCCAGCAGTCAATCGGGACAGAAGCCTAGCAATCAGCCCCAGCATTTT.